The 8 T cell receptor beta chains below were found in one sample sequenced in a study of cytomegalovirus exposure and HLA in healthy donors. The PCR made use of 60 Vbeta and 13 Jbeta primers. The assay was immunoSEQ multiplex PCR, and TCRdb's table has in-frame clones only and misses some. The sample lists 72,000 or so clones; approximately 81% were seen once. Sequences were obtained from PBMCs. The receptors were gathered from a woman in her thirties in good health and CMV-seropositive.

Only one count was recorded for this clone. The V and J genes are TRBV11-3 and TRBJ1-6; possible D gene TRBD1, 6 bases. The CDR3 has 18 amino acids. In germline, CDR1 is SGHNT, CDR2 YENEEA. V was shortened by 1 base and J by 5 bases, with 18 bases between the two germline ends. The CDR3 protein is CASSLVRGAGTNNSPLHF. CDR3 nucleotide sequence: TGTGCCAGCAGCTTAGTAAGAGGGGCCGGGACAAATAATTCACCCCTCCACTTT.

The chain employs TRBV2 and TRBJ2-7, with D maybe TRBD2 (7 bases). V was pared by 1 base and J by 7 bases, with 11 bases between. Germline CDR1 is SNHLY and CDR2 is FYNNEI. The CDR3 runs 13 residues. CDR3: CASSEVGGGEQYF. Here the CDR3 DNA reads TGTGCCAGCAGTGAAGTAGGGGGGGGTGAGCAGTACTTC.

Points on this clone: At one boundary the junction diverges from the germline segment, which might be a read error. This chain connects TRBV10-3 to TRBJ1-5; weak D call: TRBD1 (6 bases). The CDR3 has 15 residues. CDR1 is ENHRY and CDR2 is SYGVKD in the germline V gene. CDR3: CASSADRNSNQPQHF. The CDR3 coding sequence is TGTGCCAGCAGTGCGGACAGAAATAGCAATCAGCCCCAGCATTTT.

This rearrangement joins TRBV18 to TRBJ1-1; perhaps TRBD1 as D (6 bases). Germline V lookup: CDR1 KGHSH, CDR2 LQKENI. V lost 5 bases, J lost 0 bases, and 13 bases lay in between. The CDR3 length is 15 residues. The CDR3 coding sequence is TGTGCCAGCTCATCAGGGGTGGGCATGAACACTGAAGCTTTCTTT. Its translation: CASSSGVGMNTEAFF.

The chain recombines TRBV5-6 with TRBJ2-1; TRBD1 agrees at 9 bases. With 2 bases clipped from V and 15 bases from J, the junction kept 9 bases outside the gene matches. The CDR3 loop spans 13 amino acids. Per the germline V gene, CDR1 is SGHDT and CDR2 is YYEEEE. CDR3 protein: CASSFDRDRVLFF. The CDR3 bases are TGTGCCAGCAGCTTTGACCGGGACAGGGTGCTGTTCTTC. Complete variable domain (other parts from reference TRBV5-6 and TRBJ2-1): DAGVTQSPTHLIKTRGQQVTLRCSPKSGHDTVSWYQQALGQGPQFIFQYYEEEERQRGNFPDRFSGHQFPNYSSELNVNALLLGDSALYLCASSFDRDRVLFFGPGTRLTVL.

In nucleotides, the CDR3 is TGTGCCAGCAGCTTAGCGCTCCGAGGGTCGAGCTCCTACAATGAGCAGTTCTTC. Amino acids: CASSLALRGSSSYNEQFF. The chain couples TRBV7-2 to TRBJ2-1; tentatively, D is TRBD2 (5 bases). Looked up from germline, CDR1 is SGHTA and CDR2 is FQGNSA. The CDR3 contains 18 residues. V lost 0 bases, J lost 0 bases, and 15 bases lay in between.

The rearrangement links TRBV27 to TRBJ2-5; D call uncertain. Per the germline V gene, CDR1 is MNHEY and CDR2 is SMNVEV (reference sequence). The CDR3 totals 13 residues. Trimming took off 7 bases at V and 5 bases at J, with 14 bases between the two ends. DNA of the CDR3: TGTGCCAGCACCTTGGTCCCCGGGGAGACCCAGTACTTC. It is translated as CASTLVPGETQYF.

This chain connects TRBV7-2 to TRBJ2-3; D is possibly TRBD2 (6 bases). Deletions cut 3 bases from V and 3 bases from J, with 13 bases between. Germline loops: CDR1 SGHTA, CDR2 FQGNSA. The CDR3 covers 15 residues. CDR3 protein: CASSFRRGGTDTQYF. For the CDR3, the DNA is TGTGCCAGCAGCTTCCGGCGGGGCGGGACAGATACGCAGTATTTT.